The 10 T cell receptor beta chains in this list originate from one sample, sequenced in a study of human T cells and chemical hapten exposure. TCRdb analysed the RACE reads with MiXCR anew, one entry per CDR3 protein. The table lists roughly 80,000 distinct CDR3 sequences, 14% of them singletons. Sample time point: pre-sensitization, week 0. Regarding treatment: therapeutic diphenylcyclopropenone sensitization with weekly scalp DPC. The specimen comprised whole blood, sampled in connection with sensitization to the hapten diphenylcyclopropenone (DPC). These receptors all stem from a woman in her 50s with alopecia areata. Some clones in this sample may be carry-over from other donors' samples.

This clonotype was counted at least ten times. The chain carries TRBV29-1 and TRBJ2-1; TRBD2 aligns across 10 bases. Trimming removed 3 bases from V and 2 bases from J; junction bases left unmatched: 4. In germline, CDR1 is SQVTM, CDR2 ANQGSEA. The CDR3 has 15 residues. In DNA, the CDR3 is TGCAGCGTTGAGGCTAGCGGGAGAGCCTACAATGAGCAGTTCTTC. Its translation is CSVEASGRAYNEQFF.

The V and J genes are TRBV11-2 and TRBJ2-7; 8 bases map to TRBD2. Looked up from germline, CDR1 is SGHAT and CDR2 is FQNNGV. The CDR3 contains 14 residues. The ends lost 7 bases at V and 3 bases at J; junction bases unmatched: 8. The CDR3 nucleotides read TGTGCCAGCAACAACGGGGGGGCGAACTACGAGCAGTACTTC. Its translation: CASNNGGANYEQYF.

The rearrangement links TRBV6-5 to TRBJ2-1, with 15 bases matching TRBD2. Looked up from germline, CDR1 is MNHEY and CDR2 is SVGAGI. With 6 bases clipped from V and 0 bases from J, the junction kept 3 bases outside the gene matches. This CDR3 has 17 amino acids. CDR3 sequence reads: CASSGLAGGLSYNEQFF. The CDR3 DNA reads as TGTGCCAGCAGCGGACTAGCGGGAGGGCTCTCCTACAATGAGCAGTTCTTC.

The chain recombines TRBV5-1 with TRBJ2-3, with 13 bases aligning to TRBD2. Unmatched junction bases numbered 9, after V lost 4 bases and J lost 4 bases. Per germline, CDR1 SGHRS and CDR2 YFSETQ. The length of the CDR3 is 17 residues. The DNA of the CDR3 is TGCGCCAGCAGCGCCGGGACTAGCGGGATGTCCGCAGATACGCAGTATTTT. It translates to CASSAGTSGMSADTQYF. The variable domain in full, completed from reference TRBV5-1 and TRBJ2-3, reads KAGVTQTPRYLIKTRGQQVTLSCSPISGHRSVSWYQQTPGQGLQFLFEYFSETQRNKGNFPGRFSGRQFSNSRSEMNVSTLELGDSALYLCASSAGTSGMSADTQYFGPGTRLTVL.

This clonotype was counted only a few times. The chain links TRBV9 to TRBJ1-1; no reliable D call. V lost 1 base and J 2 bases, leaving 9 bases between the germline ends. The CDR3 runs to 14 residues. Germline CDR1 is SGDLS and CDR2 is YYNGEE. CDR3 loop: CASSVTASNTEAFF. The CDR3 DNA follows: TGTGCCAGCAGCGTAACGGCCAGCAACACTGAAGCTTTCTTT. Together with reference TRBV9 and TRBJ1-1, the CDR3 gives the full variable domain: DSGVTQTPKHLITATGQRVTLRCSPRSGDLSVYWYQQSLDQGLQFLIQYYNGEERAKGNILERFSAQQFPDLHSELNLSSLELGDSALYFCASSVTASNTEAFFGQGTRLTVV.

This clonotype was seen only a few times. The J gene is TRBJ2-1, the V gene TRBV27, with 10 positions matching TRBD1. V was pared by 9 bases and J by 8 bases, with 16 bases of the junction left unmatched. Germline V lookup: CDR1 MNHEY, CDR2 SMNVEV (reference sequence). The CDR3 loop spans 16 amino acids. The CDR3 loop reads CASAQDRQGAFYEQFF. In DNA, the CDR3 is TGTGCCAGTGCTCAGGACAGACAGGGGGCTTTCTATGAGCAGTTCTTC.

The chain uses TRBV18 and TRBJ1-1; D is possibly TRBD1 (5 bases). In germline, CDR1 is KGHSH, CDR2 LQKENI. Trimming shortened V by 6 bases and J by 3 bases, and 11 bases separated the two germline ends. The CDR3 loop spans 13 amino acids. The CDR3 region is CASSSSGYTEAFF. As DNA, the CDR3 is TGTGCCAGCTCCAGTTCAGGGTACACTGAAGCTTTCTTT.

This clonotype showed up just a few times. The chain couples TRBV5-1 to TRBJ2-3, with D unresolved. The germline V and J ends were trimmed by 1 base and 4 bases, with 16 bases remaining between them. This CDR3 is built from 16 residues. The V gene's germline CDR1 is SGHRS and CDR2 YFSETQ. CDR3 coding DNA: TGCGCCAGCAGCTTGAGTGGCCTGAAAGGAGCAGATACGCAGTATTTT. As protein: CASSLSGLKGADTQYF.

The chain links TRBV5-1 to TRBJ1-2, with D maybe TRBD1 (6 bases). The CDR3 is made up of 14 amino acids. Per the germline V gene, CDR1 is SGHRS and CDR2 is YFSETQ. V lost 0 bases to trimming and J lost 4 bases, with 10 bases between them. Here the CDR3 reads CASSLDRVSYGYTF. In nucleotides, the CDR3 is TGCGCCAGCAGCTTGGACAGGGTCTCCTATGGCTACACCTTC. Full variable domain (rest looked up from reference TRBV5-1 and TRBJ1-2): KAGVTQTPRYLIKTRGQQVTLSCSPISGHRSVSWYQQTPGQGLQFLFEYFSETQRNKGNFPGRFSGRQFSNSRSEMNVSTLELGDSALYLCASSLDRVSYGYTFGSGTRLTVV.

In its sample, this clonotype was seen a few times. The V and J genes are TRBV6-1 and TRBJ1-1; 7 nucleotides align to TRBD1. CDR3 length: 15 amino acids. Germline V gives CDR1 MNHNS, CDR2 SASEGT. V gave up 3 bases and J gave up 2 bases; unmatched junction bases: 6. In DNA, the CDR3 is TGTGCCAGCAGTGATCCGGGACAGCTAAACACTGAAGCTTTCTTT. Amino acid sequence: CASSDPGQLNTEAFF.